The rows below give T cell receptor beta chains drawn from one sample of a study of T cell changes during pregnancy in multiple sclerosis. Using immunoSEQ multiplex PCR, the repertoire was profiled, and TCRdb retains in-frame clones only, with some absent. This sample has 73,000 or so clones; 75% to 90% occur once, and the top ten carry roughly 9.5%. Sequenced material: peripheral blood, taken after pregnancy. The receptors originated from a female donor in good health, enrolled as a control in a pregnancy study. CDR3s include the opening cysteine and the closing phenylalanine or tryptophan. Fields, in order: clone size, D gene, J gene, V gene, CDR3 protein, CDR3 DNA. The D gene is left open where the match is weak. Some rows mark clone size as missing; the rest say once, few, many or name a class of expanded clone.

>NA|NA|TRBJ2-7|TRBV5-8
CASSLQGSYEQYF
TGTGCCAGCAGCTTGCAGGGCTCCTACGAGCAGTACTTC
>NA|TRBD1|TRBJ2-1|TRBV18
CASSPATGALAYNEQFF
TGTGCCAGCTCACCAGCGACAGGGGCCCTTGCCTACAATGAGCAGTTCTTC
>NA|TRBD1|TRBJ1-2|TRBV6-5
CASSPDRDGYTF
TGTGCCAGCAGTCCCGACAGGGACGGCTACACCTTC
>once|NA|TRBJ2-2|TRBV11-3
CASSHLAGELFF
TGTGCCAGCAGCCACCTAGCGGGGGAGCTGTTTTTT
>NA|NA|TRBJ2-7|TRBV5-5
CASSLELFTDTLGHEQYF
TGTGCCAGCAGCTTGGAGCTCTTTACGGACACCCTAGGCCACGAGCAGTACTTC
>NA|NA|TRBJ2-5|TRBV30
CAWSRETQYF
TGTGCCTGGAGCAGGGAGACCCAGTACTTC
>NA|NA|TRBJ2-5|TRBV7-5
CARSLDYCGRAWDF
TGTGCCAGAAGCTTAGATTACTGCGGGAGGGCCTGGGACTTC
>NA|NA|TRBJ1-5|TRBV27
CASSLKAPTVQPQHF
TGTGCCAGCAGTTTAAAGGCCCCGACAGTCCAGCCCCAGCATTTT
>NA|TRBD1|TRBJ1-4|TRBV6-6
CASSYHDRVGEKLFF
TGTGCCAGCAGTTACCACGACAGGGTGGGTGAAAAACTGTTTTTT
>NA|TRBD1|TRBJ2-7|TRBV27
CASNPDRASLLGYTYEQYF
TGTGCCAGCAACCCCGACAGGGCCTCCCTGCTAGGCTATACCTACGAGCAGTACTTC
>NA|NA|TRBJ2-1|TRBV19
CASGLSSYNEQFF
TGTGCCAGCGGACTAAGCTCCTACAATGAGCAGTTCTTC
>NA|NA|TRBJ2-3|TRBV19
CASSILPAATDTQYF
TGTGCCAGTAGTATACTTCCAGCGGCTACAGATACGCAGTATTTT
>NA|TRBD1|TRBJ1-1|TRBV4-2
CASSQDRGQLEAFF
TGTGCCAGCAGCCAAGATCGGGGACAGCTTGAAGCTTTCTTT
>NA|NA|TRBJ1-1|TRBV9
CASSVAWEVDTEAFF
TGTGCCAGCAGCGTAGCTTGGGAGGTGGACACTGAAGCTTTCTTT
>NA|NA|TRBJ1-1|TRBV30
CAWSVDAWATLEAFF
TGTGCCTGGAGTGTAGACGCGTGGGCGACACTTGAAGCTTTCTTT
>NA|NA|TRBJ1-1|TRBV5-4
CASSLDGHMNTEAFF
TGTGCCAGCAGCTTGGACGGACACATGAACACTGAAGCTTTCTTT
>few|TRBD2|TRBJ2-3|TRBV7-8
CASSAGTSGITDTQYF
TGTGCCAGCAGCGCCGGGACTAGCGGAATCACAGATACGCAGTATTTT
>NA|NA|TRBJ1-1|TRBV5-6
CASSLPVNTEAFF
TGTGCCAGCAGCTTGCCAGTGAACACTGAAGCTTTCTTT
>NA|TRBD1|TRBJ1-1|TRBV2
CASVKWGQVITEAFF
TGTGCCAGCGTCAAGTGGGGACAGGTGATAACTGAAGCTTTCTTT
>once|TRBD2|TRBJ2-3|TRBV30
CAWSVGTSVTDTQYF
TGTGCCTGGAGTGTCGGGACTAGCGTCACAGATACGCAGTATTTT
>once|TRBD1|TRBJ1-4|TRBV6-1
CASSFGQVREKLFF
TGTGCCAGCAGCTTCGGACAGGTTCGAGAAAAACTGTTTTTT
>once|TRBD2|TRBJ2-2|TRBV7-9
CASSPSGRRTGELFF
TGTGCCAGCAGCCCAAGCGGGAGGAGGACCGGGGAGCTGTTTTTT
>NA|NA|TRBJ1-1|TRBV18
CASSPGVEAFF
TGTGCCAGCTCCCCCGGAGTTGAAGCTTTCTTT
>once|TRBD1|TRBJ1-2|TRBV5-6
CASSSHQDRVFGYTF
TGTGCCAGCAGCTCCCACCAGGACAGGGTATTTGGCTACACCTTC
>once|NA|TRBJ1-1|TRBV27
CASSSAGNTEAFF
TGTGCCAGCAGTTCCGCGGGGAACACTGAAGCTTTCTTT
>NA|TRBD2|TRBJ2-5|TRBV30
CAWSVVAGGLETQYF
TGTGCCTGGAGTGTGGTAGCGGGAGGGCTAGAGACCCAGTACTTC
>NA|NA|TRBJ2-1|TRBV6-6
CASSKQGNEQFF
TGTGCCAGCAGTAAACAGGGCAATGAGCAGTTCTTC
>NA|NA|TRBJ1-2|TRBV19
CASSFPAGASYGYTF
TGTGCCAGTAGTTTTCCGGCGGGGGCAAGCTATGGCTACACCTTC
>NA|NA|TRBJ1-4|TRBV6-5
CASSPGLEKLFF
TGTGCCAGCAGTCCCGGGTTGGAAAAACTGTTTTTT
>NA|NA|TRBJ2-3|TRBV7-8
CASSLDISTDTQYF
TGTGCCAGCAGCTTAGACATAAGCACAGATACGCAGTATTTT
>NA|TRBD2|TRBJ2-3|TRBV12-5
CASGYPEAGGSIYF
TGTGCTAGTGGATACCCTGAAGCGGGGGGCTCCATTTATTTT
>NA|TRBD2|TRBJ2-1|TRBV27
CASSSTIPGLAGYNEQFF
TGTGCCAGCAGTTCTACCATCCCGGGACTAGCGGGATACAATGAGCAGTTCTTC
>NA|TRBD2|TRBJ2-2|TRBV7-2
CASSSGRGADTGELFF
TGTGCCAGCAGCTCCGGGCGGGGGGCGGACACCGGGGAGCTGTTTTTT
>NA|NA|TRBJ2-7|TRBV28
CASSFLQGSYEQYF
TGTGCCAGCAGTTTTCTTCAGGGCTCCTACGAGCAGTACTTC